The rows below give T cell receptor beta chains drawn from one sample of a study of blood T cell repertoires in COVID-19. Sequencing used immunoSEQ multiplex PCR; TCRdb keeps in-frame clones, though not all of them. The table lists approximately 230,000 clones, 65% to 90% of them singletons. The sample comprised PBMCs or T cells enriched from blood (not recorded which). These receptor sequences come from a man aged 35 to 55 who had recovered from COVID-19. The CDR3 runs from the conserved cysteine through the conserved F or W. D genes are given only for firm matches. Where a row states a size, it is once, few, many or the class of an expanded clone; other rows omit it.

-	TRBJ2-3	-	TRBV27	CASSPPTGTDTQYF	TGTGCCAGCAGTCCTCCCACAGGGACAGATACGCAGTATTTT
once	TRBJ2-7	TRBD1	TRBV10-3	CATRGTGGYEQYF	TGTGCCACCCGGGGGACAGGGGGTTACGAGCAGTACTTC
-	TRBJ2-4	-	TRBV6-1	CASSDVGVQGIQYF	TGTGCCAGCAGTGACGTCGGCGTTCAGGGCATTCAGTACTTC
-	TRBJ2-2	-	TRBV11-2	CASSVYTGELFF	TGTGCCAGCAGCGTATACACCGGGGAGCTGTTTTTT
-	TRBJ1-5	-	TRBV15	CATSALDRVNQPQHF	TGTGCCACCAGCGCTCTCGACAGAGTTAATCAGCCCCAGCATTTT
-	TRBJ1-1	TRBD1	TRBV9	CASSAPLGQGRTNTEAFF	TGTGCCAGCAGCGCCCCTTTGGGACAGGGGCGAACGAACACTGAAGCTTTCTTT
-	TRBJ2-3	TRBD1	TRBV27	CASSIQGARGDTQYF	TGTGCCAGCAGTATACAGGGGGCGAGGGGAGATACGCAGTATTTT
few	TRBJ1-4	-	TRBV3-1/TRBV3-2	CASSRTSTNEKLFF	TGTGCCAGCAGCCGGACTTCAACTAATGAAAAACTGTTTTTT
-	TRBJ1-4	-	TRBV30	CAWSGQGLNEKLFF	TGTGCCTGGAGCGGTCAGGGGCTGAATGAAAAACTGTTTTTT
-	TRBJ2-1	TRBD2	TRBV7-9	CASSFDTSGRPNEQFF	TGTGCCAGCAGTTTCGATACTAGCGGGAGGCCTAATGAGCAGTTCTTC
-	TRBJ1-2	-	TRBV19	CASSIGPVYGYTF	TGTGCCAGTAGTATCGGTCCCGTATATGGCTACACCTTC
few	TRBJ2-7	-	TRBV9	CASSVESGDAYEQYF	TGTGCCAGCAGCGTAGAGTCAGGCGACGCCTACGAGCAGTACTTC
few	TRBJ1-2	TRBD1	TRBV5-4	CASSPRGTGTDGYTF	TGTGCCAGCAGCCCCCGAGGGACAGGAACGGATGGCTACACCTTC
-	TRBJ2-3	-	TRBV7-9	CASSFSTGGDTQYF	TGTGCCAGCAGCTTCTCTACTGGAGGAGATACGCAGTATTTT
-	TRBJ2-1	-	TRBV3-1/TRBV3-2	CASSLLTSLVYNEQFF	TGTGCCAGCAGCCTTTTGACTAGTTTGGTATATAATGAGCAGTTCTTC
-	TRBJ1-4	-	TRBV18	CASSLSVSTNEKLFF	TGTGCCAGCTCACTTTCAGTTTCAACTAATGAAAAACTGTTTTTT
-	TRBJ1-5	-	TRBV6-1	CASSEAQSDYQPQHF	TGTGCCAGCAGTGAAGCGCAATCTGACTATCAGCCCCAGCATTTT
-	TRBJ1-1	TRBD1	TRBV4-2	CASSQDEGGFTEAFF	TGTGCCAGCAGCCAAGACGAAGGGGGCTTCACTGAAGCTTTCTTT
-	TRBJ2-7	-	TRBV9	CASSVVPTTDYEQYF	TGTGCCAGCAGCGTAGTGCCGACTACCGACTACGAGCAGTACTTC
-	TRBJ2-7	TRBD2	TRBV2	CASSDLRLAGSDEQYF	TGTGCCAGCAGTGATTTGAGACTAGCGGGGTCCGACGAGCAGTACTTC
-	TRBJ2-3	-	TRBV11-2	CASSSGQRASTDTQYF	TGTGCCAGCAGCTCCGGACAGCGAGCTAGCACAGATACGCAGTATTTT
-	TRBJ2-1	TRBD2	TRBV11-3	CASSLDTGGRRLEQFF	TGTGCCAGCAGCTTAGACACCGGCGGGAGACGGCTTGAGCAGTTCTTC
many	TRBJ2-1	TRBD2	TRBV28	CASSFLSGDSNEQFF	TGTGCCAGCAGTTTCCTTAGCGGGGACTCCAATGAGCAGTTCTTC
-	TRBJ1-1	TRBD1	TRBV7-2	CASSYRQGKAFF	TGTGCCAGCAGCTACCGACAGGGCAAAGCTTTCTTT
once	TRBJ2-7	-	TRBV6-2/TRBV6-3	CASSYSIDSSYEQYF	TGTGCCAGCAGTTACTCTATAGACAGCTCCTACGAGCAGTACTTC
-	TRBJ2-1	-	TRBV7-8	CASSPLQLASEQFF	TGTGCCAGCAGCCCTCTCCAACTAGCAAGTGAGCAGTTCTTC
-	TRBJ2-1	TRBD2	TRBV19	CASSSASGNNEQFF	TGTGCCAGTAGTTCAGCTAGCGGGAACAATGAGCAGTTCTTC
once	TRBJ2-3	TRBD1	TRBV28	CASSSGQGVGGTDTQYF	TGTGCCAGCAGTTCGGGACAGGGGGTAGGAGGGACAGATACGCAGTATTTT
-	TRBJ1-2	-	TRBV6-4	CASSETAGAF	TGTGCCAGCAGTGAGACAGCGGGAGCTTTC
-	TRBJ1-2	-	TRBV20-1	CSASKRDYGYTF	TGCAGTGCTAGTAAGAGGGACTATGGCTACACCTTC
-	TRBJ2-2	TRBD1	TRBV10-3	CAVTGTGEGELFF	TGTGCCGTTACCGGGACAGGGGAGGGGGAGCTGTTTTTT
-	TRBJ1-1	-	TRBV4-3	CASSQDFRLNTEAFF	TGCGCCAGCAGCCAAGATTTTAGATTGAACACTGAAGCTTTCTTT
-	TRBJ1-2	-	TRBV6-5	CASSQNGGYGYTF	TGTGCCAGCAGTCAAAACGGGGGCTATGGCTACACCTTC
-	TRBJ2-5	-	TRBV21-1	CASSKWWLAGARETQYF	TGTGCCAGCAGCAAATGGTGGCTAGCGGGAGCTCGTGAGACCCAGTACTTC
-	TRBJ1-6	-	TRBV5-4	CASSLERADSPLHF	TGTGCCAGCAGCTTGGAGAGGGCCGATTCACCCCTCCACTTT
-	TRBJ1-1	-	TRBV29-1	CSADTEAFF	TGCAGCGCCGACACTGAAGCTTTCTTT
-	TRBJ1-5	-	TRBV7-2	CASSLYRYQPQHF	TGTGCCAGCAGCTTATACAGATATCAGCCCCAGCATTTT
-	TRBJ2-2	TRBD1	TRBV5-1	CASSLETPGGSGELFF	TGCGCCAGCAGCTTGGAAACGCCAGGGGGCTCCGGGGAGCTGTTTTTT
-	TRBJ1-1	-	TRBV14	CASSPKTGLNTEAFF	TGTGCCAGCAGCCCCAAGACAGGACTGAACACTGAAGCTTTCTTT
-	TRBJ2-1	TRBD2	TRBV3-1/TRBV3-2	CASSQTSPSSYNEQFF	TGTGCCAGCAGCCAGACTAGCCCGAGCTCCTACAATGAGCAGTTCTTC
-	TRBJ1-1	TRBD1	TRBV10-3	CAVQGSTEAFF	TGTGCCGTACAGGGGTCAACTGAAGCTTTCTTT
once	TRBJ1-5	-	TRBV19	CASRPPGQGENQPQHF	TGTGCCAGTCGTCCCCCCGGGCAGGGTGAGAATCAGCCCCAGCATTTT
-	TRBJ2-5	TRBD2	TRBV18	CASSPRTSGEETQYF	TGTGCCAGCTCACCCAGGACTAGCGGGGAGGAGACCCAGTACTTC
once	TRBJ1-2	-	TRBV29-1	CSVPTGSNFYGYTF	TGCAGCGTCCCAACGGGATCCAATTTCTATGGCTACACCTTC
-	TRBJ1-1	-	TRBV3-1/TRBV3-2	CASSSQGRGTEAFF	TGTGCCAGCAGCTCCCAAGGACGGGGCACTGAAGCTTTCTTT
-	TRBJ2-7	TRBD1	TRBV5-1	CASSLGQGDTYEQYF	TGCGCCAGCAGCTTGGGACAGGGAGATACCTACGAGCAGTACTTC
-	TRBJ2-7	TRBD2	TRBV16	CASSQSWLAGVYEQYF	TGTGCCAGCAGCCAATCTTGGCTAGCGGGAGTCTACGAGCAGTACTTC